This record looks at one T cell receptor (beta chain) sequence and its context. Its specificity is not known. Trimming left V 0 bases short and J 4 bases short, with 12 bases between. Germline-derived CDR1 and CDR2 are MNHEY and SVGAGI. There are 15 residues in the CDR3. This sample is drawn from a study of T cells after yellow fever vaccination. Study results and limitations: The bulk population could contribute abundant contaminating clonotypes to FACS-sorted repertoires.

TCRdb reprocessed the 5' RACE reads via MiXCR and lists one record per CDR3 protein. This repertoire shows just over 250,000 distinct CDR3 sequences, 5.2% found once; its top ten account for roughly 3.5%. This sequence was found in a man younger than 30 who received the YFV17D yellow fever vaccine. The V call is TRBV6-5, the J call TRBJ1-1; D might be TRBD1 (5 bases). The material sequenced was CD4+ T cells sorted from PBMCs, taken on the day of the yellow fever booster vaccination. The CDR3 DNA follows: TGTGCCAGCAGTTACTCGTCTGGGGGGGGCACTGAAGCTTTCTTT. Amino acid sequence: CASSYSSGGGTEAFF.